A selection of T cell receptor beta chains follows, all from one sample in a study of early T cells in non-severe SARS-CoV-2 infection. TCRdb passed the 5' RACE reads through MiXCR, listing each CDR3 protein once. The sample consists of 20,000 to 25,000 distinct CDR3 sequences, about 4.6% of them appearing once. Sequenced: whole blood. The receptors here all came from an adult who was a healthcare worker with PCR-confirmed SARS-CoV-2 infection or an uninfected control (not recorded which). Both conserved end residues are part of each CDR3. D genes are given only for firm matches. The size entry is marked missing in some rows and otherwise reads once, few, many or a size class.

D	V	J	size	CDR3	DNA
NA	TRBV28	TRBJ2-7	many	CASSSAQTGLFLTYEQYF	TGTGCCAGCAGTTCCGCCCAGACAGGCCTGTTCCTTACCTACGAGCAGTACTTC
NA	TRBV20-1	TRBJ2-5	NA	CSAGVQGGTQYF	TGCAGTGCGGGCGTCCAAGGGGGGACCCAGTACTTC
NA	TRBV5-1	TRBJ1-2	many	CASSPDTIYGYTF	TGCGCCAGCAGTCCAGACACCATCTATGGCTACACCTTC
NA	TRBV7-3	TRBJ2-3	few	CASSGGSGGRTDTQYF	TGTGCCAGCAGCGGCGGCAGTGGGGGACGAACAGATACGCAGTATTTT
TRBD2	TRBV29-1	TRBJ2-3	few	CSERAGSTDTQYF	TGCAGCGAAAGAGCGGGGAGCACAGATACGCAGTATTTT
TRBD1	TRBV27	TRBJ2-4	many	CASSPTGTGLLKAKNIQYF	TGTGCCAGCAGTCCAACCGGGACAGGGCTCCTTAAGGCCAAAAACATTCAGTACTTC
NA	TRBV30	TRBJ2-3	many	CAWSLGQGDTQYF	TGTGCCTGGAGTTTGGGGCAGGGAGATACGCAGTATTTT
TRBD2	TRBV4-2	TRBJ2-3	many	CASSQETSSSTDTQYF	TGTGCCAGCAGCCAAGAGACTAGCTCCTCGACAGATACGCAGTATTTT
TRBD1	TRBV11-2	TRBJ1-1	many	CASSLSWGQGINEAFF	TGTGCCAGCAGCCTATCCTGGGGACAGGGTATTAATGAAGCTTTCTTT
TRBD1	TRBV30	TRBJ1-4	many	CAWTGGIVTNEKLFF	TGTGCCTGGACAGGGGGAATTGTTACCAATGAAAAACTGTTTTTT
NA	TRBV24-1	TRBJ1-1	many	CATSGGWNTEAFF	TGTGCCACCTCTGGTGGGTGGAACACTGAAGCTTTCTTT
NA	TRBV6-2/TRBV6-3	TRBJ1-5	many	CASSTPGRGENQPQHF	TGTGCCAGCAGTACACCTGGACGGGGGGAAAATCAGCCCCAGCATTTT
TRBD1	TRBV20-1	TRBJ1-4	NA	CSATGQMDEKLFF	TGCAGTGCTACGGGACAGATGGATGAAAAACTGTTTTTT
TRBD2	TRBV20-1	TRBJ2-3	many	CSAPAGGFGTDTQYF	TGCAGTGCCCCAGCGGGAGGATTCGGCACAGATACGCAGTATTTT
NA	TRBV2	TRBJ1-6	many	CASSVKGSGESPLHF	TGTGCCAGCAGTGTAAAGGGATCGGGGGAGTCACCCCTCCACTTT
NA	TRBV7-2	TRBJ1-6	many	CASSLGGAASPLHF	TGTGCCAGCAGCTTAGGGGGGGCGGCTTCACCCCTCCACTTT
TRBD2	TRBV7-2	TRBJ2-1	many	CASTLDSGRNNEQFF	TGTGCCAGCACCCTGGACAGCGGGAGAAACAATGAGCAGTTCTTC
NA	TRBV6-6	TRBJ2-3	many	CASSYLQRDTQYF	TGTGCCAGCAGTTACTTACAGCGGGATACGCAGTATTTT
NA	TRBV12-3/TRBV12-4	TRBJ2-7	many	CASTPGPTTKNYEQYF	TGTGCCAGCACCCCCGGGCCCACAACCAAGAACTACGAGCAGTACTTC
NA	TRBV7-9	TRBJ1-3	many	CASSLGQVDTIYF	TGTGCCAGCAGCTTAGGGCAGGTAGACACCATATATTTT
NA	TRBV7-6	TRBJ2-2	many	CASSVTATGELFF	TGTGCCAGCAGCGTGACAGCTACCGGGGAGCTGTTTTTT
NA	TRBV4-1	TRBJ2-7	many	CASSQLSKSYEQYF	TGCGCCAGCAGCCAACTTTCCAAGTCATACGAGCAGTACTTC
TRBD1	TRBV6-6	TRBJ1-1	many	CASSYRGRGTEAFF	TGTGCCAGCAGTTATAGGGGGCGAGGTACTGAAGCTTTCTTT
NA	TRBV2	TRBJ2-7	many	CASARGRDEQYF	TGTGCCAGTGCTAGGGGAAGGGACGAGCAGTACTTC
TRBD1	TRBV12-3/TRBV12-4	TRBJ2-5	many	CASSPGQGKETQYF	TGTGCCAGCAGTCCTGGACAGGGGAAAGAGACCCAGTACTTC
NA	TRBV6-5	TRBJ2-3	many	CASRSTDTQYF	TGTGCCAGCCGGAGCACAGATACGCAGTATTTT
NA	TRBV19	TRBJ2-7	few	CASSIDRDSAYEQYF	TGTGCCAGTAGTATAGACCGGGACTCCGCCTACGAGCAGTACTTC
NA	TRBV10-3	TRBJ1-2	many	CAISGFRQDYGYTF	TGTGCCATCAGTGGGTTTCGACAGGACTATGGCTACACCTTC
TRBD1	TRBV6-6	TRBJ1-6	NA	CASSSGTGVSPLHF	TGTGCCAGCAGTTCAGGGACAGGGGTTTCACCCCTCCACTTT
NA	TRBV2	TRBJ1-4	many	CASRTGTNEKLFF	TGTGCCAGCAGGACAGGAACAAATGAAAAACTGTTTTTT
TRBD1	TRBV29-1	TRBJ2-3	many	CSARQGSDTQYF	TGCAGCGCTAGACAGGGGTCAGATACGCAGTATTTT
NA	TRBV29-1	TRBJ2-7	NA	CSVPGSRASGEQYF	TGCAGCGTCCCGGGGAGCAGGGCTTCGGGCGAGCAGTACTTC
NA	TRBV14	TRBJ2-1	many	CASSPGGRYNEQFF	TGTGCCAGCAGCCCGGGGGGCCGTTACAATGAGCAGTTCTTC
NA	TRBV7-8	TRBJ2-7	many	CASSPSVGSSYEQYF	TGTGCCAGCAGCCCCTCGGTCGGGAGCTCTTACGAGCAGTACTTC
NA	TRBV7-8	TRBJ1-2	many	CASTAANGGDYGYTF	TGTGCCAGCACCGCCGCGAACGGGGGCGACTATGGCTACACCTTC
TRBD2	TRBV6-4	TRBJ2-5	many	CASSPDVAGGQETQYF	TGTGCCAGCAGCCCCGACGTAGCGGGGGGCCAAGAGACCCAGTACTTC
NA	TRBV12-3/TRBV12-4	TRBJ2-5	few	CASSPNPETQYF	TGTGCCAGCAGCCCCAACCCAGAGACCCAGTACTTC
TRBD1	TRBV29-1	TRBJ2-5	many	CSVKTGGETQYF	TGCAGCGTCAAGACAGGGGGAGAGACCCAGTACTTC
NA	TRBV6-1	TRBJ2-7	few	CASSEVRTSEYF	TGTGCCAGCAGTGAAGTCAGGACCTCCGAGTACTTC
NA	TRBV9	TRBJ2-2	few	CASSVAPGRELGELFF	TGTGCCAGCAGCGTCGCCCCGGGTAGGGAACTGGGGGAGCTGTTTTTT
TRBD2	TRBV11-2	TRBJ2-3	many	CASSLAGGLLDTQYF	TGTGCCAGCAGCTTGGCGGGGGGGCTCTTAGATACGCAGTATTTT
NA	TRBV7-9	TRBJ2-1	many	CASQRSSSYNEQFF	TGTGCCAGCCAACGCAGTAGCTCCTACAATGAGCAGTTCTTC
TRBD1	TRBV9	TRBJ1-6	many	CASSAATGGIRSLHF	TGTGCCAGCAGCGCCGCGACAGGGGGCATTCGGTCCCTCCACTTT
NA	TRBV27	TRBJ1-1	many	CASSRGAEAFF	TGTGCCAGCAGTCGCGGCGCTGAAGCTTTCTTT
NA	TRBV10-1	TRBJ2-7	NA	CASSESGQAEQYF	TGCGCCAGCAGTGAGTCTGGGCAGGCCGAGCAGTACTTC
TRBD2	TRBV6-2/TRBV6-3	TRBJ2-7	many	CASASGSSYEQYF	TGTGCCAGCGCCAGCGGGAGTTCCTACGAGCAGTACTTC
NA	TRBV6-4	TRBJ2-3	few	CASSESLNSADTQYF	TGTGCCAGCAGTGAATCTTTGAACAGCGCAGATACGCAGTATTTT